This T cell receptor beta chain was recorded in a study of blood T cells in healthy people across ages (dated by TCRdb to the mid-2010s). Notes on the research overall: Template switching captured roughly one uniquely barcoded TCR beta cDNA molecule per two T cells in model experiments. To track age-related changes in TCR beta repertoire diversity, the study relied on deep sequencing normalized with unique cDNA molecular identifiers. Donors were grouped into four age groups: young (average approximately 15 years), middle-aged (less than 40), aged (roughly 67) and long-lived (approximately 78). To avoid experimental bias, donors of different ages were distributed randomly across sequencing lanes. The study analyzed two additional independent replicas of 1 million unique cDNA reads from the same blood draw for two donors, one aged 18 to 29 and one aged 80 or older.

Donors were roughly 40 systemically healthy Caucasian individuals from Russia aged roughly 6 to 95 years. Around 10 milliliters of peripheral blood were drawn from each donor into EDTA-treated Vacutainer tubes. Ficoll-Paque density-gradient centrifugation was used to isolate PBMCs, with at least 6 million per sample. Total RNA was extracted from PBMCs with Trizol reagent, with at least 6 micrograms obtained per sample. Naive CD45RAhigh/CD27high T cell percentages were measured by flow cytometry on a PBMC aliquot from every donor. The full study reports these points: As age increased, observed TCR beta diversity per million T cells dropped in a roughly linear way, and a significant reduction was already evident by age 40. Because the CMV infection status of the donors was unknown, age-related changes in expanded clonotypes may potentially have been confounded. Total diversity estimates from one million sequenced T cells were considered lower bounds and underestimates. Conclusive comparison of naive and antigen-experienced compartments was prevented by the profiling of bulk unsorted PBMCs. There was a strong correlation between observed TCR beta diversity and the percentage of naive T cells measured by flow cytometry. Compared with the aged group, more naive CD4+ T cells, fewer expanded clones and increased TCR diversity were shown by the long-lived group, suggesting age selection.

In its sample, this clonotype was seen many times. Its antigen has not been determined. Within one base of it there is no much larger clone, and no base qualities were kept. The method behind the library was 5' RACE. The instrument given in TCRdb is Illumina HiSeq 2500. A second roughly 6 to 11 cycle PCR used a sample-barcoded 5' primer and a J-beta primer mix. Each TCR beta cDNA molecule received a unique molecular identifier from a template-switch 5' adaptor carrying 12 random nucleotides. Each sample yielded at least 2.5 million CDR3-containing paired-end reads. First-strand cDNA was synthesized from all RNA with the Mint cDNA synthesis kit, primed by a TRBC-specific oligonucleotide. Following uracil-DNA glycosylase treatment, a first 18-cycle PCR with universal primers M1SS and BC2_uni_R was performed on all cDNA. In the source study's methods: For normalization, 1 million high-quality reads, each with a distinct molecular identifier, were randomly selected from each sample. Instead of being binned into consensus sequences, reads that shared molecular identifiers were thrown out. MiTCR, with a Q25 quality threshold and the strictest error-elimination algorithm, was used for CDR3 identification, clonotype clustering and error correction. Lower-bound total TCR beta diversity was estimated with a nonparametric unseen species model using Euler transformation. TCRdb's own reprocessing of the public reads used fastp at Q25 and MiXCR and kept productive beta chains. Identical CDR3 protein sequences are pooled into one entry, listed with their most common genes and DNA. These V and J calls originate from TCRdb's pipeline instead of the authors' own analysis. The sample has around 870,000 distinct CDR3 sequences on record, 25% to 35% of them singletons. The ten largest make up 15% to 20% of the sample.

The CDR3 goes from the cysteine to the phenylalanine over 14 residues. Kept here is only the CDR3 DNA, which spans 42 bases and is read in frame from base 1. The germline V gene (reference sequence) provides CDR1 DFQATT and CDR2 SNEGSKA. V loses 6 bases, J loses 5 bases, and the germline ends lie 17 bases apart. The receptor's source is a woman older than 75 in good health. The receptor chain draws on TRBV20-1 and TRBJ2-1; the D gene is perhaps TRBD1, from 6 matching bases. The specimen was blood. CDR3 sequence: CSAKSLKGDNEQFF. The nucleotide sequence is TGCAGTGCCAAGTCCTTAAAGGGGGACAATGAGCAGTTCTTC.